This is a list of T cell receptor beta chains from one sample in a study of regulatory T cells in long-lasting Graves disease. TCRdb itself ran the multiplex PCR reads through MiXCR, one entry per CDR3 protein. Of 420,000 or so distinct CDR3 sequences in the sample, around a quarter were seen once. Sample: peripheral blood mononuclear cells (PBMCs), taken when the disease was refractory, from a patient treated with antithyroid drugs. Receptor source: a female donor with Graves disease. The CDR3 runs from the conserved cysteine through the conserved F or W. A D gene is named only where the DNA matches it firmly. Rows may omit the clone size; those that give it use once, few, many or a size class.

cdr3_aa	cdr3_nt	d_call	clone_size	v_call	j_call
CASRVQGDTGELFF	TGTGCCAGCAGAGTGCAGGGGGACACCGGGGAGCTGTTTTTT	TRBD1	few	TRBV2	TRBJ2-2
CATSGDRAGANVLTF	TGTGCCACCAGCGGAGACAGGGCTGGGGCCAACGTCCTGACTTTC	TRBD1	few	TRBV15	TRBJ2-6
CASSLSTAATNEKLFF	TGCGCCAGCAGCTTGTCGACGGCGGCAACTAATGAAAAACTGTTTTTT	NA	NA	TRBV5-1	TRBJ1-4
CASSLTSSGSPLHF	TGTGCCAGCAGCTTAACCAGCTCGGGGTCACCCCTCCACTTT	NA	few	TRBV7-3	TRBJ1-6
CASNLGTSEEETQYF	TGTGCCAGCAACTTAGGGACTAGCGAAGAAGAGACCCAGTACTTC	TRBD2	NA	TRBV9	TRBJ2-5
CASSENSGRGKETQYF	TGTGCCAGCAGTGAAAATAGCGGGAGGGGCAAAGAGACCCAGTACTTC	TRBD2	few	TRBV2	TRBJ2-5
CAWRKVPGYTF	TGTGCCTGGCGAAAAGTTCCTGGCTACACCTTC	NA	NA	TRBV30	TRBJ1-2
CASSQVGTSYEQYF	TGTGCCAGCAGCCAAGTAGGGACCAGCTACGAGCAGTACTTC	NA	NA	TRBV4-2	TRBJ2-7
CAWSVKSGGSTGYTF	TGTGCCTGGAGTGTAAAGTCCGGGGGGTCTACAGGCTACACCTTC	NA	NA	TRBV30	TRBJ1-2
CASSEGESPVYEQYF	TGTGCCAGCAGTGAAGGGGAGAGCCCGGTCTACGAGCAGTACTTC	NA	few	TRBV6-2/TRBV6-3	TRBJ2-7
CASSPLRELQYF	TGTGCCAGCAGCCCTCTCAGGGAACTTCAGTACTTC	NA	many	TRBV28	TRBJ2-4
CASGLGTGEMNTEAFF	TGTGCTAGTGGTTTGGGGACAGGGGAGATGAACACTGAAGCTTTCTTT	TRBD1	NA	TRBV12-5	TRBJ1-1
CASSISASGPSYEQYF	TGTGCCAGTAGTATCTCGGCTAGCGGACCATCCTACGAGCAGTACTTC	TRBD2	NA	TRBV19	TRBJ2-7
CASSESGLEVETQYF	TGTGCCAGCAGTGAAAGTGGACTAGAGGTGGAGACCCAGTACTTC	TRBD2	many	TRBV2	TRBJ2-5
CASSPRITEAFF	TGTGCCAGCAGTCCCCGGATCACTGAAGCTTTCTTT	NA	many	TRBV28	TRBJ1-1
CALLSPANGYTF	TGTGCCCTGCTTTCGCCAGCAAATGGCTACACCTTC	NA	many	TRBV28	TRBJ1-2
CSVQGAGANVLTF	TGCAGCGTCCAGGGGGCTGGGGCCAACGTCCTGACTTTC	TRBD1	many	TRBV29-1	TRBJ2-6
CASSLDRMVPNSPLHF	TGTGCCAGCAGCTTGGACAGGATGGTACCAAATTCACCCCTCCACTTT	NA	few	TRBV5-6	TRBJ1-6
CSARGGTSVDNEQFF	TGCAGTGCTAGAGGGGGGACTAGCGTTGACAATGAGCAGTTCTTC	TRBD2	NA	TRBV20-1	TRBJ2-1
CASSWVGTGELFF	TGTGCCAGCAGCTGGGTAGGCACCGGGGAGCTGTTTTTT	NA	few	TRBV5-4	TRBJ2-2
CSAQKEPSGRYEQYF	TGCAGTGCCCAAAAGGAGCCTAGCGGGAGATATGAGCAGTACTTC	TRBD2	NA	TRBV20-1	TRBJ2-7
CASSESGMKGNQPQHF	TGTGCCAGCAGTGAGTCAGGGATGAAGGGCAATCAGCCCCAGCATTTT	NA	many	TRBV2	TRBJ1-5
CANARDLTGFEQYF	TGTGCCAACGCCCGGGATTTGACAGGTTTCGAGCAGTACTTC	NA	many	TRBV2	TRBJ2-7
CASSNGLAQVSYEQYF	TGTGCCAGTAGTAACGGACTAGCACAAGTCTCCTACGAGCAGTACTTC	TRBD2	few	TRBV19	TRBJ2-7
CASSPGLAWNEQFF	TGTGCCAGCAGTCCGGGACTAGCATGGAATGAGCAGTTCTTC	TRBD2	few	TRBV2	TRBJ2-1
CASSLYGGGELFF	TGTGCCAGCAGCTTATACGGGGGCGGGGAGCTGTTTTTT	NA	NA	TRBV7-3	TRBJ2-2
CASVEGEVMNEQFF	TGTGCCAGCGTCGAGGGGGAGGTTATGAATGAGCAGTTCTTC	NA	once	TRBV2	TRBJ2-1
CASSLGDRGFGYTF	TGTGCCAGCAGTTTAGGGGACAGGGGCTTCGGCTACACCTTC	TRBD1	many	TRBV12-3/TRBV12-4	TRBJ1-2
CASSQGFQGSYEQYF	TGTGCCAGCAGCCAAGGGTTCCAGGGCTCCTACGAGCAGTACTTC	NA	few	TRBV3-1	TRBJ2-7
CASSQTGTGGGYGYTF	TGTGCCAGCAGCCAAACCGGGACAGGGGGCGGCTATGGCTACACCTTC	TRBD1	NA	TRBV28	TRBJ1-2
CASSTTGWDYGYTF	TGTGCCAGCAGTACGACAGGATGGGACTATGGCTACACCTTC	NA	many	TRBV27	TRBJ1-2
CASSLEGVDLYEQYF	TGTGCCAGCAGCTTGGAGGGCGTAGACCTCTACGAGCAGTACTTC	NA	few	TRBV5-4	TRBJ2-7
CSASKNLAGTVNTEAFF	TGCAGTGCTAGCAAAAACTTGGCCGGGACAGTGAACACTGAAGCTTTCTTT	TRBD1	few	TRBV20-1	TRBJ1-1
CASSSAGQRDQPQHF	TGTGCCAGCAGTTCCGCGGGACAGAGGGATCAGCCCCAGCATTTT	TRBD1	many	TRBV28	TRBJ1-5
CASSLTVAVNSYEQYF	TGTGCCAGCAGTTTGACTGTGGCGGTAAACTCCTACGAGCAGTACTTC	NA	NA	TRBV12-3/TRBV12-4	TRBJ2-7
CASSRPDGYNEQFF	TGTGCCAGCAGCCGCCCTGACGGTTACAATGAGCAGTTCTTC	NA	NA	TRBV7-2	TRBJ2-1
CASSPSWDRRNVRSEAFF	TGTGCCAGCAGCCCCTCTTGGGACAGGCGTAATGTTCGCAGTGAAGCTTTCTTT	TRBD1	few	TRBV7-2	TRBJ1-1
CASRSSYNEQFF	TGTGCCAGCAGGAGCTCCTACAATGAGCAGTTCTTC	NA	NA	TRBV6-1	TRBJ2-1
CASSSPGLYGQYYF	TGTGCCAGCAGTTCACCGGGACTATACGGGCAGTACTACTTC	TRBD2	many	TRBV28	TRBJ2-7
CASSQSRTGVLTTF	TGTGCCAGCAGCCAATCCCGGACAGGGGTTTTGACGACCTTC	TRBD1	NA	TRBV16	TRBJ1-2
CATSRKTGGDYEQYF	TGTGCCACCAGCAGAAAGACAGGGGGTGACTACGAGCAGTACTTC	TRBD1	few	TRBV15	TRBJ2-7
CASSFSLDNEQFF	TGTGCCAGCAGTTTCTCTCTCGACAATGAGCAGTTCTTC	NA	once	TRBV12-3/TRBV12-4	TRBJ2-1
CAGHGSGSYQETQYF	TGTGCCGGGCACGGTAGCGGGAGTTATCAAGAGACCCAGTACTTC	TRBD2	many	TRBV2	TRBJ2-5
CAWIARTSYEQYF	TGTGCCTGGATAGCCAGGACCTCCTACGAGCAGTACTTC	NA	many	TRBV30	TRBJ2-7
CASSLGSAYYGYTF	TGTGCCAGCAGCTTAGGTAGCGCCTACTATGGCTACACCTTC	NA	NA	TRBV7-9	TRBJ1-2
CASSSNLGFTGELFF	TGCGCCAGCAGCTCGAATCTGGGGTTCACCGGGGAGCTGTTTTTT	NA	many	TRBV5-1	TRBJ2-2
CATSRDLYGYTF	TGTGCCACCAGCAGAGATCTGTATGGCTACACCTTC	NA	many	TRBV15	TRBJ1-2
CASTTEKAEETQYF	TGTGCCAGCACTACAGAAAAGGCAGAAGAGACCCAGTACTTC	NA	medium-sized	TRBV12-3/TRBV12-4	TRBJ2-5
CASGGQTRSGNTIYF	TGTGCCAGCGGGGGACAGACCCGCTCTGGAAACACCATATATTTT	TRBD1	NA	TRBV2	TRBJ1-3
CASSSTQGRGPHGYTF	TGTGCCAGTAGTTCCACACAGGGGAGGGGGCCTCATGGCTACACCTTC	TRBD1	NA	TRBV19	TRBJ1-2
CSASFGQGNQPQHF	TGCAGTGCTAGTTTTGGACAGGGCAATCAGCCCCAGCATTTT	TRBD1	NA	TRBV20-1	TRBJ1-5
CASSRISPRGYTEAFF	TGTGCCAGTAGTCGAATCTCCCCAAGGGGGTACACTGAAGCTTTCTTT	NA	few	TRBV19	TRBJ1-1
CASSLKGANYGYTF	TGTGCCAGCAGCTTAAAGGGGGCGAACTATGGCTACACCTTC	TRBD1	many	TRBV7-2	TRBJ1-2
CASSLEGTSGVGETQYF	TGTGCCAGCAGCTTGGAGGGGACTAGCGGGGTGGGGGAGACCCAGTACTTC	TRBD2	few	TRBV5-5	TRBJ2-5
CASSIGGRSGETQYF	TGTGCCAGTAGTATCGGGGGGAGGAGTGGAGAGACCCAGTACTTC	TRBD2	few	TRBV19	TRBJ2-5
CASSSGTGQNIQYF	TGTGCCAGCAGCTCCGGGACAGGGCAAAACATTCAGTACTTC	TRBD1	NA	TRBV2	TRBJ2-4
CASSLTGLAGDEQYF	TGTGCCAGCAGCTTAACGGGACTAGCGGGAGACGAGCAGTACTTC	TRBD2	NA	TRBV7-3	TRBJ2-7